This T cell receptor (beta chain) was documented in a study of CD8 T cells in Susac syndrome. Random hexamers were used to reverse transcribe an amount of about 0.45 to 1 ug RNA. TCRdb reprocessed the immunoSEQ multiplex PCR reads via MiXCR and lists one record per CDR3 protein. Among 150,000 or so distinct CDR3 sequences listed, approximately 95% were seen once. Germline V lookup: CDR1 LNHDA, CDR2 SQIVND (reference sequence). The length of the CDR3 is 18 residues. V was clipped by 4 bases and J by 2 bases; unmatched bases: 14. V is TRBV19 and J is TRBJ2-3, with 8 nucleotides matching TRBD2. This sequence was found in a human donor with Susac syndrome. Sequencing input: CD4+ T cells from PBMCs. This CDR3 reads CASSTRGGQSITTDTQYF. In DNA form, the CDR3 reads TGTGCCAGTAGTACCCGGGGGGGGCAGTCAATTACCACAGATACGCAGTATTTT.